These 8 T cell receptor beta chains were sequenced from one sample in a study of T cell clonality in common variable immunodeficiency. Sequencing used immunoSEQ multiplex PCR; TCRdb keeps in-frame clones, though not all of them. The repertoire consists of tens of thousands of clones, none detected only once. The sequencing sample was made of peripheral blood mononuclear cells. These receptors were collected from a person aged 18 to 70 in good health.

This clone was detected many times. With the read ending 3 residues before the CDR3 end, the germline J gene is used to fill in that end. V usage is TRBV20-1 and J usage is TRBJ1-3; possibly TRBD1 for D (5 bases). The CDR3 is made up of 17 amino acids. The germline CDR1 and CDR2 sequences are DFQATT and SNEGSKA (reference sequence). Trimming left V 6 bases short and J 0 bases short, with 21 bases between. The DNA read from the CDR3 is TGCAGTGCGGTTCAGGGTGGGGGGGTCCTCTCTGGAAACACC. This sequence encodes CSAVQGGGVLSGNT. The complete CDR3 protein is CSAVQGGGVLSGNTIYF.

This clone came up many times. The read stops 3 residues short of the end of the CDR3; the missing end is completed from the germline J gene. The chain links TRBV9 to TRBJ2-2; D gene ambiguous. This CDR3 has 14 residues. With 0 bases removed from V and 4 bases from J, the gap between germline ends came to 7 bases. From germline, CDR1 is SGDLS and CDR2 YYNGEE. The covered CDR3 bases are TGTGCCAGCAGCGTAGATAAGGTCACCGGGGAG. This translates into CASSVDKVTGE. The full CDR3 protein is CASSVDKVTGELFF.

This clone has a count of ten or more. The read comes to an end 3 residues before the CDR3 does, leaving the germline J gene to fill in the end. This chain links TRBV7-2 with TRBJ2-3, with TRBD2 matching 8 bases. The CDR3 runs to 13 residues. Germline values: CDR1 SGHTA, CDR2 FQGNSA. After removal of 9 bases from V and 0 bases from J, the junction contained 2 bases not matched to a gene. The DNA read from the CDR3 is TGTGCCAGTCAGCGGGAGAGCACAGATACG. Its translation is CASQRESTDT. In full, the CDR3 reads CASQRESTDTQYF.

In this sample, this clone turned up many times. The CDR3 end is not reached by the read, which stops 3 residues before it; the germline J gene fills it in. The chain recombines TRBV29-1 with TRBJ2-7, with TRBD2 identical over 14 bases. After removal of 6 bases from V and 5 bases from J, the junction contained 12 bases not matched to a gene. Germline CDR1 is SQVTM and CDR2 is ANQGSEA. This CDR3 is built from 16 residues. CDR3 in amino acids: CSVSNLGTSGSNEQYF. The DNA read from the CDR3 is TGCAGCGTCTCAAACCTTGGGACTAGCGGGAGTAACGAG.

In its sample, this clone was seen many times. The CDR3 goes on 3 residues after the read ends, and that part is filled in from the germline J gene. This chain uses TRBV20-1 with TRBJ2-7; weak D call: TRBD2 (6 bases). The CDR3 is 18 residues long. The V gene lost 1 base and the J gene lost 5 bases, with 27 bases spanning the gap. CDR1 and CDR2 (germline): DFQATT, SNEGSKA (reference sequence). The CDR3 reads CSARGRPGLPLSEHEQYF. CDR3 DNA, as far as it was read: TGCAGTGCTAGAGGGAGACCGGGACTCCCTTTGTCCGAGCACGAG.

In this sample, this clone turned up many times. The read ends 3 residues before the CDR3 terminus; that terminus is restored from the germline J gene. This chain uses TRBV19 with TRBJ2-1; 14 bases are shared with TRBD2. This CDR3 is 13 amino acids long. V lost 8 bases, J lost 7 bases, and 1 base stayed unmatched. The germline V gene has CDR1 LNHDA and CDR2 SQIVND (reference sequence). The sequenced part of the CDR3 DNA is TGTGCCAGTGGGACTAGCGGGAGAAATGAG. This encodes CASGTSGRNE. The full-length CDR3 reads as CASGTSGRNEQFF.

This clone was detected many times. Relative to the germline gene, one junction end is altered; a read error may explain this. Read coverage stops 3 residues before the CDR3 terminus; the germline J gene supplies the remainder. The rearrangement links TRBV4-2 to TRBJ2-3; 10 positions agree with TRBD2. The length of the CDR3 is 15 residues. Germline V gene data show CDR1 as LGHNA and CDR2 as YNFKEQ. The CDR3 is CASSPSGRAEDTQYF. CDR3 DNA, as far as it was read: TGCGCCAGCAGCCCAAGCGGGAGGGCCGAGGATACG.

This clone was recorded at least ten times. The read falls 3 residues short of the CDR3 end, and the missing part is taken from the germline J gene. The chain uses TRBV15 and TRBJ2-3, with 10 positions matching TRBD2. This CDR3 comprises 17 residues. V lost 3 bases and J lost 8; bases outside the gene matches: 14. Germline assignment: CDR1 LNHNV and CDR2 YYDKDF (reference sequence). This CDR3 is CATSSSGLAEAPGTQYF. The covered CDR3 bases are TGTGCCACCAGCAGCAGTGGACTAGCGGAGGCCCCCGGTACG.